Listed here are 15 T cell receptor beta chains from one sample, sequenced in a study of CD8+ T cells in alopecia areata. Extracted RNA was reverse transcribed into cDNA, the sequencing template. Repertoires were generated with immunoSEQ multiplex PCR, while TCRdb's copy carries only in-frame clones and drops some. The sample has over 120,000 clones, about 60% seen once. This specimen consisted of CD4+ T cells sorted from blood, obtained at week 0. These receptors were taken from a human donor with alopecia areata.

In its sample, this clone was seen many times. The V call is TRBV18, the J call TRBJ1-2; D perhaps matches TRBD1 (6 bases). The V end was cut by 3 bases, the J end by 3 bases, with 14 bases between. The length of the CDR3 is 15 residues. Germline V CDR1 and CDR2: KGHSH, LQKENI. The CDR3 coding sequence is TGTGCCAGCTCACCGGGTTTGAACAGGGACTATGGCTACACCTTC. Translation: CASSPGLNRDYGYTF. The full variable domain, its missing parts supplied by reference TRBV18 and TRBJ1-2, is NAGVMQNPRHLVRRRGQEARLRCSPMKGHSHVYWYRQLPEEGLKFMVYLQKENIIDESGMPKERFSAEFPKEGPSILRIQQVVRGDSAAYFCASSPGLNRDYGYTFGSGTRLTVV.

V is TRBV4-1 and J is TRBJ2-4, with D perhaps matching TRBD1 or TRBD2 (5 bases each). The CDR3 sequence is 15 residues long. Looked up from germline, CDR1 is MGHRA and CDR2 is YSYEKL. Trimming pared 2 bases from V and 7 bases from J, leaving 15 bases between. The DNA for the CDR3 is TGCGCCAGCAGCCAACCACGGGACGGTGGGAACATTCAGTACTTC. It is translated as CASSQPRDGGNIQYF.

V is TRBV30 and J is TRBJ2-5; 8 nucleotides match TRBD1. The germline V gene has CDR1 GTSNPN and CDR2 SVGIG (reference sequence). The length of the CDR3 is 15 residues. V shed 0 bases, J shed 4 bases, and the junction held 7 bases outside the gene matches. As DNA, the CDR3 is TGTGCCTGGAGTGTTGGGACAGGTCTATTAGAGACCCAGTACTTC. Encoded protein: CAWSVGTGLLETQYF.

The V call is TRBV30, the J call TRBJ2-5; D is possibly TRBD1 (5 bases). CDR1 and CDR2 (germline): GTSNPN, SVGIG (reference sequence). The CDR3 contains 17 residues. Trimming cost V 1 base and J 2 bases, with 20 bases left between them. For the CDR3, the DNA is TGTGCCTGGAGTGATTTTCGCCCGACAGTGACTCAAGAGACCCAGTACTTC. Its protein is CAWSDFRPTVTQETQYF.

V gene TRBV28 combines with J gene TRBJ2-5; D may be TRBD1 (6 bases). The CDR3 has 17 residues. V lost 3 bases and J lost 4, with 21 bases in between. Germline assignment: CDR1 MDHEN and CDR2 SYDVKM. The CDR3 here is CASSLVTGSVSGETQYF. As DNA, the CDR3 is TGTGCCAGCAGTTTGGTGACAGGAAGTGTTTCGGGAGAGACCCAGTACTTC.

In its sample, this clone was seen a few times. This chain joins TRBV28 and TRBJ1-5; D call uncertain. V lost 6 bases to trimming and J lost 7 bases, with 4 bases between them. CDR3 length: 10 residues. Germline lookup yields CDR1 MDHEN and CDR2 SYDVKM. The CDR3 DNA follows: TGTGCCAGCAGCGACCAGCCCCAGCATTTT. It encodes CASSDQPQHF.

This clone was detected only a few times. The genes are TRBV18 and TRBJ2-7; 9 bases are shared with TRBD1. V shed 3 bases, J shed 7 bases, and the junction held 7 bases outside the gene matches. The germline CDR1 and CDR2 sequences are KGHSH and LQKENI. This CDR3 contains 14 residues. The CDR3 protein is CASSPGTGTREQYF. Here the CDR3 DNA reads TGTGCCAGCTCACCCGGGACAGGGACGAGGGAGCAGTACTTC.

This chain joins TRBV7-9 and TRBJ1-1; D is ambiguous. This CDR3 comprises 13 residues. In germline, CDR1 is SEHNR, CDR2 FQNEAQ (reference sequence). V was trimmed by 5 bases and J by 3 bases, leaving 10 bases between them. CDR3 residues: CASSQGPDTEAFF. The DNA of the CDR3 is TGTGCCAGCAGCCAAGGCCCTGACACTGAAGCTTTCTTT.

This clone came up a few times. The chain couples TRBV28 to TRBJ1-2, with 7 nucleotides matching TRBD1. CDR1 and CDR2 (germline): MDHEN, SYDVKM. With V trimmed by 3 bases and J by 8 bases, 6 bases remained unmatched. The length of the CDR3 is 13 residues. The CDR3 spells CASSLGDSRGYTF. In DNA form, the CDR3 reads TGTGCCAGCAGTTTGGGGGACAGCCGAGGCTACACCTTC.

The V call is TRBV6-5, the J call TRBJ1-5; D gene unclear. The germline V gene encodes CDR1 MNHEY and CDR2 SVGAGI. CDR3 size: 14 residues. Trimming took 0 bases from V and 7 from J, leaving 10 bases between them. The CDR3 reads CASSYSRREQPQHF. The CDR3 nucleotides are TGTGCCAGCAGTTACTCGAGAAGGGAGCAGCCCCAGCATTTT.

This clone appeared a few times. The chain has TRBV14 and TRBJ2-7; D is possibly TRBD2 (6 bases). This CDR3 is built from 14 residues. V was shortened by 4 bases and J by 4 bases, with 14 bases between the two germline ends. The germline V gene has CDR1 SGHDN and CDR2 FVKESK. The CDR3 is CASSLRRGVYEQYF. CDR3 in DNA: TGTGCCAGCAGCCTCAGGAGGGGAGTATACGAGCAGTACTTC.

The chain is built from TRBV27 and TRBJ2-3, with D tentatively TRBD1 or TRBD2 (5 bases each). CDR1 is MNHEY, CDR2 SMNVEV, per germline (reference sequence). This CDR3 has 12 residues. Trimming removed 5 bases at V and 6 bases at J, with 9 bases between. For the CDR3, the DNA is TGTGCCAGCAGTCCGGGGCGGGATACGCAGTATTTT. Its protein product is CASSPGRDTQYF.

The V gene is TRBV29-1, the J gene TRBJ1-1; D remains unclear. Germline CDR1 SQVTM, CDR2 ANQGSEA. This CDR3 contains 12 residues. The CDR3 sequence is CSAILANTEAFF. CDR3 in DNA: TGCAGTGCAATACTGGCGAACACTGAAGCTTTCTTT.

This clone was counted ten times or more. The rearrangement joins TRBV11-2 to TRBJ2-3; TRBD2 aligns across 16 bases. The CDR3 contains 14 residues. V dropped 5 bases and J dropped 10; count of bases not matched to a gene: 3. Germline loops: CDR1 SGHAT, CDR2 FQNNGV. CDR3 DNA sequence: TGTGCCAGCAGCGGGACTAGCGGGGGGGCTGCGCAGTATTTT. This encodes CASSGTSGGAAQYF. The variable domain in full, with the rest retrieved from reference TRBV11-2 and TRBJ2-3, is EAGVAQSPRYKIIEKRQSVAFWCNPISGHATLYWYQQILGQGPKLLIQFQNNGVVDDSQLPKDRFSAERLKGVDSTLKIQPAKLEDSAVYLCASSGTSGGAAQYFGPGTRLTVL.

This chain links TRBV5-4 with TRBJ2-2; D gene ambiguous. Germline values: CDR1 SGHNT, CDR2 YYREEE (reference sequence). The CDR3 is 17 amino acids. V was trimmed by 3 bases and J by 3 bases, leaving 18 bases between them. The CDR3: CASSYDPGSYDTGELFF. CDR3 nucleotides: TGTGCCAGCAGCTACGACCCGGGTTCCTACGACACCGGGGAGCTGTTTTTT.